This entry lists 27 T cell receptor beta chains sequenced from one sample in a study of CXCR3-negative and CXCR3-positive naive CD8 T cells. It was by 5' RACE with UMI labels that the TRB cDNA libraries were prepared. Using the 5' RACE reads, TCRdb records one entry per CDR3 protein without DNA. Here the sample table reports 45,000 to 60,000 distinct CDR3 sequences. The source material was naive CXCR3- CD8+ T cells from blood. Sample subset: CD45RO-CCR7+CD27+CD95- naive CD8+ T cells lacking CXCR3 (TNR3-). The origin of the receptors is a human donor in good health. Some clones in this sample may be carry-over from other donors' samples.

The chain uses TRBV6-6 and TRBJ2-1; TCRdb's D call, TRBD1, is unchecked because there is no DNA. The CDR3 totals 16 residues. Germline V lookup: CDR1 MNHNY, CDR2 SVGAGI (reference sequence). The CDR3 sequence: CASSYSYDSLKIGQFF.

The chain links TRBV7-3 to TRBJ2-1; the TRBD1 assignment by TCRdb is unverifiable without DNA. This CDR3 is built from 14 residues. Germline loops: CDR1 SGHTA, CDR2 FQGTGA. The chain's CDR3 is CASSRTPTMNEQFF.

The chain links TRBV27 to TRBJ2-5; TCRdb's assignment of TRBD1 cannot be checked, as there is no DNA. Germline CDR1 is MNHEY and CDR2 is SMNVEV (reference sequence). CDR3 length: 17 residues. The CDR3 protein is CASTHLGQGVGQETQYF.

The V gene is TRBV10-2, the J gene TRBJ2-2; TCRdb's D call, TRBD2, is unchecked because there is no DNA. The CDR3 has 15 residues. Germline CDR1 reads WSHSY; CDR2 reads SAAADI. The CDR3: CASSTSETNTGELFF.

The chain has TRBV27 and TRBJ2-1; TCRdb outputs TRBD1, but without DNA this stays unchecked. Germline CDR1 MNHEY, CDR2 SMNVEV (reference sequence). The CDR3 is 15 residues long. This CDR3 reads CASSEPKGANNEQFF.

The chain uses TRBV4-3 and TRBJ2-2; TCRdb's D call, TRBD1, is unchecked because there is no DNA. This CDR3 has 17 residues. Germline CDR1 LGHNA, CDR2 YSLEER. The CDR3 loop is CASSRPGQGVNTGELFF.

The chain recombines TRBV20-1 with TRBJ2-1; TCRdb outputs TRBD2, but without DNA this stays unchecked. The CDR3 is 11 amino acids. Germline CDR1 is DFQATT and CDR2 is SNEGSKA (reference sequence). The CDR3 loop is CSANRVGEQFF.

V and J are TRBV27 and TRBJ1-2; the TRBD1 assignment by TCRdb is unverifiable without DNA. The CDR3 has 14 amino acids. Looked up from germline, CDR1 is MNHEY and CDR2 is SMNVEV (reference sequence). The CDR3 reads CASRPGGAVYGYTF.

V gene TRBV4-1 combines with J gene TRBJ2-7. In germline, CDR1 is MGHRA, CDR2 YSYEKL. The CDR3 spans 12 residues. CDR3 in amino acids: CASSQAGYEQYF.

The gene calls are TRBV28 and TRBJ2-5; with no DNA, the TCRdb D assignment of TRBD2 cannot be verified. CDR1 and CDR2 from the germline V gene are MDHEN and SYDVKM. This CDR3 spans 15 amino acids. This chain's CDR3 is CASSLAYSGQETQYF.

CDR3 amino acids: CASSVGASPYNEQFF. The rearrangement uses TRBV9 and TRBJ2-1. Germline CDR1 and CDR2: SGDLS and YYNGEE. This CDR3 has 15 amino acids.

The rearrangement joins TRBV12-3 or TRBV12-4 to TRBJ1-1; the D gene TCRdb calls, TRBD1, cannot be checked with no DNA. The CDR3 is 16 residues long. The CDR3 sequence: CASSPGSTAGYTEAFF.

V gene TRBV12-3 or TRBV12-4 combines with J gene TRBJ2-7. The CDR3 loop spans 14 amino acids. This CDR3 reads CASSLAKGVYEQYF.

The V gene is TRBV29-1, the J gene TRBJ1-5; there is no DNA to check the TCRdb D call of TRBD1. The germline gives CDR1 SQVTM, CDR2 ANQGSEA. The CDR3 totals 13 residues. CDR3 amino acids: CSVEAGQGKPQHF.

The chain carries TRBV3-1 and TRBJ2-7; the TRBD2 assignment by TCRdb is unverifiable without DNA. This CDR3 is 15 amino acids long. Per the germline V gene, CDR1 is LGHDT and CDR2 is YNNKEL (reference sequence). CDR3 region: CASSLFRDYLYEQYF.

V and J are TRBV12-3 or TRBV12-4 and TRBJ2-1. The CDR3 length is 16 residues. The CDR3 loop reads CASSLRGLDSYNEQFF.

V gene TRBV12-3 or TRBV12-4 combines with J gene TRBJ1-2. The CDR3 length is 12 residues. The chain's CDR3 is CASSLVRRGYTF.

The gene calls are TRBV7-2 and TRBJ2-6; TCRdb indicates TRBD2, and absent DNA this call remains unverified. The CDR3 has 17 amino acids. Per germline, CDR1 SGHTA and CDR2 FQGNSA. CDR3 sequence: CASSLRFDRVGANVLTF.

V gene TRBV29-1 combines with J gene TRBJ2-5; TCRdb's D gene call, TRBD1, goes unchecked for lack of DNA. Germline V gene data show CDR1 as SQVTM and CDR2 as ANQGSEA. The CDR3 has 13 residues. This CDR3 is CSVEVGARETQYF.

This chain joins TRBV6-2 or TRBV6-3 and TRBJ2-7; TCRdb's D gene call, TRBD1, goes unchecked for lack of DNA. Germline V gene lookup returns CDR1 MNHEY and CDR2 SVGEGT. This CDR3 spans 15 amino acids. The CDR3: CASSYSGRGPYEQYF.

This chain uses TRBV3-2 with TRBJ2-7; the D gene TCRdb calls, TRBD2, cannot be checked with no DNA. TRBV3-2 is assigned pseudogene status. The CDR3 extends over 15 amino acids. The CDR3 sequence is CASSQGGNSFYEQYF.

J is TRBJ2-5 and V is TRBV20-1; no DNA is available, so the TRBD1 call from TCRdb remains unchecked. The V gene's germline CDR1 is DFQATT and CDR2 SNEGSKA (reference sequence). The CDR3 length is 12 residues. The CDR3: CSARGGGETQYF.

The chain uses TRBV29-1 and TRBJ2-1; as DNA is missing, the TRBD2 call by TCRdb cannot be tested. This CDR3 region has 15 residues. Germline CDR1 and CDR2: SQVTM and ANQGSEA. CDR3 protein: CSVDGRVGIGDEQFF.

The chain is built from TRBV20-1 and TRBJ1-1; the TCRdb call, TRBD1, lacks DNA for checking. This CDR3 has 12 residues. Germline lookup yields CDR1 DFQATT and CDR2 SNEGSKA (reference sequence). Here the CDR3 reads CSARDMGPEAFF.

CDR3 protein: CASSAGTGPYEQYF. J is TRBJ2-7 and V is TRBV12-3 or TRBV12-4; TCRdb returns TRBD1, unconfirmable since there is no DNA. CDR3 length: 14 residues.

The V and J genes are TRBV20-1 and TRBJ2-1; checking the TCRdb D call of TRBD1 is not possible without DNA. CDR1 and CDR2 (germline): DFQATT, SNEGSKA (reference sequence). This CDR3 spans 15 amino acids. The CDR3 loop reads CSARDARVEMGEQFF.

The chain employs TRBV6-6 and TRBJ2-3; TCRdb names TRBD2, which stays unverified in the absence of DNA. CDR1 is MNHNY and CDR2 is SVGAGI in the germline V gene (reference sequence). The CDR3 is made up of 14 amino acids. The CDR3 reads CASSRGGVTDTQYF.